This T cell receptor beta chain was profiled in a study of cytomegalovirus exposure and HLA in healthy donors. Germline V gives CDR1 KGHSH, CDR2 LQKENI. The CDR3 length is 12 residues. V gave up 2 bases and J gave up 12 bases, with 13 bases separating them. Libraries were prepared by immunoSEQ multiplex PCR; TCRdb keeps only in-frame clonotypes and omits some of them. The sample lists about 150,000 clones; 70% to 90% were seen once. Sequencing was carried out using PBMCs. The V and J genes are TRBV18 and TRBJ1-1, with a tentative D call TRBD1 (5 bases). The source of this sequence is a man between 18 and 35 years old in good health and CMV-seropositive. Here the CDR3 reads CASSPDRQTPFF. In nucleotides, the CDR3 is TGTGCCAGCTCACCAGACAGACAGACCCCTTTCTTT. The full variable domain, its missing parts supplied by reference TRBV18 and TRBJ1-1, is NAGVMQNPRHLVRRRGQEARLRCSPMKGHSHVYWYRQLPEEGLKFMVYLQKENIIDESGMPKERFSAEFPKEGPSILRIQQVVRGDSAAYFCASSPDRQTPFFGQGTRLTVV.